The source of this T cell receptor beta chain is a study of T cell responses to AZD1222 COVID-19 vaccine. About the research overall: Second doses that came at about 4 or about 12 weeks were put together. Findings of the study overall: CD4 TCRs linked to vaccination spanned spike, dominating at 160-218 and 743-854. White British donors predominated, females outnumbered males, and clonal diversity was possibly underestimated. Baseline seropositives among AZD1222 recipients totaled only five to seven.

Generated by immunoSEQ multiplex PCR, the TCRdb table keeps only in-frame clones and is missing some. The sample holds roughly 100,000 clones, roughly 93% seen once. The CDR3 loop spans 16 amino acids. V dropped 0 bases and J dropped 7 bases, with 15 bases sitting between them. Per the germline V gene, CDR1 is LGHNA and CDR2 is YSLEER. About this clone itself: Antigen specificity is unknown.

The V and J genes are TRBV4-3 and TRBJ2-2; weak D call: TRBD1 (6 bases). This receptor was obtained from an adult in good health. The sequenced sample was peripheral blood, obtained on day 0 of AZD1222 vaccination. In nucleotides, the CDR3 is TGCGCCAGCAGCCAAGATGGGACACTAAAAGGCGGGGAGCTGTTTTTT. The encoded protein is CASSQDGTLKGGELFF.